This TCR beta chain was obtained from a study of shared clonotypes between healthy human individuals. About the study: There were three CD4 naive, three CD4 memory, two CD8 naive and one CD8 memory plates per donor.

Overall study findings and caveats: Clonotype sharing among donors, it was expected, would be affected by sequencing depth.

Germline assignment: CDR1 MNHNS and CDR2 SASEGT. V was cut by 6 bases and J by 13 bases, with 19 bases left in between. This CDR3 spans 13 amino acids. For every subset, genomic DNA was evenly distributed across several immunoSEQ plates. Assay used: immunoSEQ multiplex PCR; TCRdb lists only in-frame clones, some missing. In the table there are 600,000 to 700,000 clones, less than 80% of which are singletons. CD4+ cell separation produced CD45RA+ naive and CD45RA-negative memory subsets. About this clone itself: Antigen: not known.

Sequences were obtained from memory CD4+ T cells sorted from blood. As for subset: CD45RA-negative fraction. This TCR was sampled from a woman aged 30 to 39 in good health. The chain combines TRBV6-1 with TRBJ1-5, with unresolved D. The CDR3 DNA is TGTGCCAGCAGCAGACTGTCCGACATTTTTCAGCATTTT. Translation gives CASSRLSDIFQHF.